This T cell receptor beta chain emerged from a study of blood T cell repertoires in COVID-19. Study details: Italy, Spain and the United States were the sources of the convalescent and acute COVID-19 samples. T cells, B-cell-depleted T cells, or PBMCs supplied cDNA or gDNA.

Authors' methods: Reference gene primers were amplified, and this amplification served to estimate nucleated cell counts. Measured with immunoSEQ multiplex PCR; TCRdb has only the in-frame clones, and not every one. Clone size and V and J calls were adopted from that table, with D and trimming inferred from the DNA. This table holds 150,000 to 200,000 clones, about 85% found once. Germline V CDR1 and CDR2: SEHNR, FQNEAQ (reference sequence). V lost 2 bases to trimming and J lost 6 bases; unmatched junction nucleotides: 6. The CDR3 has 15 amino acids. The sequence was obtained from a woman aged 30 to 39 with active or convalescent COVID-19. The sample was peripheral blood. The genes are TRBV7-9 and TRBJ2-2, with 7 positions matching TRBD1. In DNA, the CDR3 is TGTGCCAGCAGCTTACTAGGGGGCCGTCCCGGGGAGCTGTTTTTT. This gives the protein CASSLLGGRPGELFF.